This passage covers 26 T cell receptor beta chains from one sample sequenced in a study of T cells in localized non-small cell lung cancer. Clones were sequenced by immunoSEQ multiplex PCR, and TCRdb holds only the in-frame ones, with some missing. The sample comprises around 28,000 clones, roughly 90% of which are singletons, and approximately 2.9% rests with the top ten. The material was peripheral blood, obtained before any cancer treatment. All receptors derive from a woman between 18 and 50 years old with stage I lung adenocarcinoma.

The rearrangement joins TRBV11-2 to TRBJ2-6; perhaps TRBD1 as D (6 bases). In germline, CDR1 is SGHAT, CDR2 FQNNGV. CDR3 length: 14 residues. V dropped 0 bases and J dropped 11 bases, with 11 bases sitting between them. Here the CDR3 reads CASSLDRGQHVLTF. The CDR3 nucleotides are TGTGCCAGCAGCTTAGACAGGGGCCAGCACGTCCTGACTTTC.

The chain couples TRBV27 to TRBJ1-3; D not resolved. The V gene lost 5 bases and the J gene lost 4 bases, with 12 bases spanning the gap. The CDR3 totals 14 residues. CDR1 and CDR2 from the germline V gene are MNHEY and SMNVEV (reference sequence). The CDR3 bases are TGTGCCAGCAGTCCCCCGGGCCGCGGAAACACCATATATTTT. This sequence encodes CASSPPGRGNTIYF.

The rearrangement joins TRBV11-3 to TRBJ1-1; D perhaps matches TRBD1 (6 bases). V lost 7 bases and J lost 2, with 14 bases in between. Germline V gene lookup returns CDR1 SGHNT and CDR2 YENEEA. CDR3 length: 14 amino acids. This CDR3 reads CASKIQGPNTEAFF. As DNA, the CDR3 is TGTGCCAGCAAGATACAGGGCCCTAACACTGAAGCTTTCTTT.

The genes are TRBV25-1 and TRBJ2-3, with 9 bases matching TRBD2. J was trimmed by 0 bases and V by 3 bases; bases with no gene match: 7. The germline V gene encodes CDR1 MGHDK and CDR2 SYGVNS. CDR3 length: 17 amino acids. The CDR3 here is CASSDYAGGGSTDTQYF. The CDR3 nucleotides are TGTGCCAGCAGTGATTATGCGGGAGGGGGTAGCACAGATACGCAGTATTTT.

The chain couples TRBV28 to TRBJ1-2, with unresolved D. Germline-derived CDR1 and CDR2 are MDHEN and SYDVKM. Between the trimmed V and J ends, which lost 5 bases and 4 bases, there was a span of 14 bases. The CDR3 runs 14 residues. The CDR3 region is CASSPPTLLYGYTF. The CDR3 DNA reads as TGTGCCAGCAGTCCACCGACACTTCTCTATGGCTACACCTTC.

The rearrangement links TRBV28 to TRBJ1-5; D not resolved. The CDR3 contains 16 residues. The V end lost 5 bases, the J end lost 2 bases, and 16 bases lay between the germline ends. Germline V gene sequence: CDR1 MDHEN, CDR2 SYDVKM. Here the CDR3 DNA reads TGTGCCAGCAGTACCCCCGAGGGAGTAGGCAATCAGCCCCAGCATTTT. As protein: CASSTPEGVGNQPQHF.

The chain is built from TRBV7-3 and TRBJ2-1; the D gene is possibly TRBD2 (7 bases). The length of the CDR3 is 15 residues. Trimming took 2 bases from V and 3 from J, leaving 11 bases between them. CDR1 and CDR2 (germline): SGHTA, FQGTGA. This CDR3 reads CASSLRGAGYNEQFF. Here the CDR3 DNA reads TGTGCCAGCAGCTTACGGGGGGCCGGCTACAATGAGCAGTTCTTC. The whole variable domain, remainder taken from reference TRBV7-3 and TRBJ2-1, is GAGVSQTPSNKVTEKGKYVELRCDPISGHTALYWYRQSLGQGPEFLIYFQGTGAADDSGLPNDRFFAVRPEGSVSTLKIQRTERGDSAVYLCASSLRGAGYNEQFFGPGTRLTVL.

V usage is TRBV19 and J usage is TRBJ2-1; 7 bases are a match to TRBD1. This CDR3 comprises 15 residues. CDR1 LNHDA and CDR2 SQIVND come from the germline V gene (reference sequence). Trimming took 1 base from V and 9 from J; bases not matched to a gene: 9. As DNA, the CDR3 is TGTGCCAGTAGTATAGGCGCCAGGGGGATCGGTGAGCAGTTCTTC. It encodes CASSIGARGIGEQFF. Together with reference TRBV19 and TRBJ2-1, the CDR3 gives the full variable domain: DGGITQSPKYLFRKEGQNVTLSCEQNLNHDAMYWYRQDPGQGLRLIYYSQIVNDFQKGDIAEGYSVSREKKESFPLTVTSAQKNPTAFYLCASSIGARGIGEQFFGPGTRLTVL.

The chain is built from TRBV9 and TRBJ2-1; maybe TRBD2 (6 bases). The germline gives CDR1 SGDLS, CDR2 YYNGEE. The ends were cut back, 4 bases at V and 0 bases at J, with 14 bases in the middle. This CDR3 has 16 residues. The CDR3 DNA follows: TGTGCCAGCAGCCCGAGCGGGCATAGCTCCTACAATGAGCAGTTCTTC. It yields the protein CASSPSGHSSYNEQFF. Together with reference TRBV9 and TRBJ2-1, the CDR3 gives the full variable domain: DSGVTQTPKHLITATGQRVTLRCSPRSGDLSVYWYQQSLDQGLQFLIQYYNGEERAKGNILERFSAQQFPDLHSELNLSSLELGDSALYFCASSPSGHSSYNEQFFGPGTRLTVL.

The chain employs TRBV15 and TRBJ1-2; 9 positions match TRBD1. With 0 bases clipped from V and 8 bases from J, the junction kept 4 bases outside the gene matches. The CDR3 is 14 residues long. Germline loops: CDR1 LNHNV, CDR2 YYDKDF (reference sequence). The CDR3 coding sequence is TGTGCCACCAGCAGAGATCGGACAGGGGTCGGCTACACCTTC. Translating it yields CATSRDRTGVGYTF.

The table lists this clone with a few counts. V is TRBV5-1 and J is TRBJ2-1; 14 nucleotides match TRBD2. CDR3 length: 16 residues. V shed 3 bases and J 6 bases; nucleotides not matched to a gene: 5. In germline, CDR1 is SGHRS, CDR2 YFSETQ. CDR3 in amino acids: CASSSGLAGAGNEQFF. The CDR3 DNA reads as TGCGCCAGCAGCTCGGGACTAGCGGGAGCCGGCAATGAGCAGTTCTTC.

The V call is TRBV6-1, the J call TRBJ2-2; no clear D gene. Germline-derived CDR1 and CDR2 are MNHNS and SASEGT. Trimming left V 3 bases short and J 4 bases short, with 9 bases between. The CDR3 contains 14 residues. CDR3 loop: CASSDFRRTGELFF. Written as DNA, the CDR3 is TGTGCCAGCAGTGATTTCCGGCGCACCGGGGAGCTGTTTTTT.

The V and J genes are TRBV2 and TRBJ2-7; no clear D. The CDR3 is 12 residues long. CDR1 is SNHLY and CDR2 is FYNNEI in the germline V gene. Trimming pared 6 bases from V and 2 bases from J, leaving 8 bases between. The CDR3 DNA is TGTGCCAGCAGGACGGAAACCTACGAGCAGTACTTC. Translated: CASRTETYEQYF.

Here the CDR3 reads CASRRDSYGYTF. The CDR3 DNA sequence: TGTGCCAGCAGGAGGGACAGCTATGGCTACACCTTC. The rearrangement links TRBV27 to TRBJ1-2, with 7 nucleotides matching TRBD1. Germline V gene data show CDR1 as MNHEY and CDR2 as SMNVEV (reference sequence). Unmatched junction bases numbered 2, after V lost 6 bases and J lost 4 bases. CDR3 length equals 12 residues.

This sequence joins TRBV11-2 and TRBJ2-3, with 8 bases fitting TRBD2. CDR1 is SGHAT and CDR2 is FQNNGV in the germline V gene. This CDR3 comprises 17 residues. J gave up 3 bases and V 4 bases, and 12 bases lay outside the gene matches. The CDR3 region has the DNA TGTGCCAGCAGCTCCCCCTTAAGCGGGAGTAGAACAGATACGCAGTATTTT. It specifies CASSSPLSGSRTDTQYF.

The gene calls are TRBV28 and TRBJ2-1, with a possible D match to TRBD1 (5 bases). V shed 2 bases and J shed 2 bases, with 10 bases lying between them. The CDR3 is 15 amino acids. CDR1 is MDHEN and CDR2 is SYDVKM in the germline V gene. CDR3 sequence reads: CASSLLGHTYNEQFF. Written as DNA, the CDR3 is TGTGCCAGCAGTTTACTAGGACATACCTACAATGAGCAGTTCTTC.

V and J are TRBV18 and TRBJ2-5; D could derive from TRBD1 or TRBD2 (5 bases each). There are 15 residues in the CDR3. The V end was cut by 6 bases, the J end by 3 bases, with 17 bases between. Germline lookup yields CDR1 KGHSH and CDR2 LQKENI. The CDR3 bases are TGTGCCAGCTCCCCCCAACCGGGACCAGAAGAGACCCAGTACTTC. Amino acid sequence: CASSPQPGPEETQYF.

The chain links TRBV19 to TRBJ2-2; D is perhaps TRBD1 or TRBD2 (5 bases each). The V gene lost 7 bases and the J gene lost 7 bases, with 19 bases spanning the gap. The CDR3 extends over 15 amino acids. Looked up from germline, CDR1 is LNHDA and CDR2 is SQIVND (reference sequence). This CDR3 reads CASMSYWGSGGELFF. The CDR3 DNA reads TGTGCCAGTATGTCGTACTGGGGGTCTGGCGGGGAGCTGTTTTTT.

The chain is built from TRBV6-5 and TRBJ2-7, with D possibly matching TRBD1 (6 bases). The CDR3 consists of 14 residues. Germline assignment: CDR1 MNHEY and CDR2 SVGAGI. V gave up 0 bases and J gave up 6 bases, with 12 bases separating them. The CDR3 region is CASSYSSDRSEQYF. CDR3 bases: TGTGCCAGCAGTTACTCTAGTGACAGGTCCGAGCAGTACTTC.

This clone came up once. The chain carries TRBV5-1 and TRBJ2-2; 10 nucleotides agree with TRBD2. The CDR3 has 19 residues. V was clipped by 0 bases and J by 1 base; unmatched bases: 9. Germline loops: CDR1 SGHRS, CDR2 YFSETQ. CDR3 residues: CASSLEPSGSVLNTGELFF. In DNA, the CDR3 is TGCGCCAGCAGCTTGGAGCCTAGCGGGAGCGTTTTGAACACCGGGGAGCTGTTTTTT.

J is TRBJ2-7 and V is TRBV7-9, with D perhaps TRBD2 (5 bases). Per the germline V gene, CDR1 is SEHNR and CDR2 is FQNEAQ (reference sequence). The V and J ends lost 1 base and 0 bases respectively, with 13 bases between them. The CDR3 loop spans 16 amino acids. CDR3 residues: CASSLESTGSSYEQYF. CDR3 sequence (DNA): TGTGCCAGCAGCTTAGAATCTACGGGAAGCTCCTACGAGCAGTACTTC.

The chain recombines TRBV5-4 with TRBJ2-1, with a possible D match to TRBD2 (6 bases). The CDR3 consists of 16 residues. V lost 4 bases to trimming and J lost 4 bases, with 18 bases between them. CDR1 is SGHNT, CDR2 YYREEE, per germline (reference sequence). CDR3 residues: CASSPTPDGGYNEQFF. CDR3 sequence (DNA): TGTGCCAGCAGCCCTACCCCGGACGGGGGTTACAATGAGCAGTTCTTC.

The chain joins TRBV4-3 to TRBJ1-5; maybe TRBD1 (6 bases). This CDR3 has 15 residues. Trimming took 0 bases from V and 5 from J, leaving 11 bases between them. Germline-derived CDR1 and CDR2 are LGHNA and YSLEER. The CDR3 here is CASSQDGGGDQPQHF. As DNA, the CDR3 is TGCGCCAGCAGCCAAGATGGAGGGGGGGATCAGCCCCAGCATTTT.

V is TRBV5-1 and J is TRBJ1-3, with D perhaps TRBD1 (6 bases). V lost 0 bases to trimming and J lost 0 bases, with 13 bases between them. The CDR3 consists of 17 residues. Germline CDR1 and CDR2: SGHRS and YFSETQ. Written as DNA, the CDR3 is TGCGCCAGCAGCTTGGCGCCGGACAGACTCTCTGGAAACACCATATATTTT. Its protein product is CASSLAPDRLSGNTIYF.

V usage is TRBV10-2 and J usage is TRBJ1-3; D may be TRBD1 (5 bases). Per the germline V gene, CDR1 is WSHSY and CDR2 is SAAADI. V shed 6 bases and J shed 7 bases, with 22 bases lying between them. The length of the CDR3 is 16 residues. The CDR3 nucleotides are TGCGCCAGCAGCCTGGGGGGGACGGAGGAGTGGAACACCATATATTTT. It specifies CASSLGGTEEWNTIYF.

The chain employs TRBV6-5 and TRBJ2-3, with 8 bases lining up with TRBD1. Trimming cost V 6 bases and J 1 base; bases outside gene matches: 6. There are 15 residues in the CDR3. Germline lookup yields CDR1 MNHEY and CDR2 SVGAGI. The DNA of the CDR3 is TGTGCCAGCAGAAACCCGGGACAGGGCACAGATACGCAGTATTTT. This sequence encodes CASRNPGQGTDTQYF.